A single sample gave rise to the 10 T cell receptor beta chains below, sequenced in a study of blood T cell repertoires in COVID-19. Data came from immunoSEQ multiplex PCR; TCRdb stores just in-frame clones and leaves some out. This table holds more than 300,000 clones, around 89% found once. What was sequenced was peripheral blood. Receptor source: a man between 18 and 35 years old who had recovered from COVID-19.

The chain joins TRBV27 to TRBJ2-7, with D possibly TRBD2 on 5 matching bases. CDR1 and CDR2 from the germline V gene are MNHEY and SMNVEV (reference sequence). The CDR3 has 11 amino acids. V was trimmed by 2 bases and J by 6 bases, leaving 5 bases between them. The CDR3 sequence is CASSLGSEQYF. The CDR3 nucleotides read TGTGCCAGCAGTTTAGGGAGCGAGCAGTACTTC.

The chain is built from TRBV19 and TRBJ1-2; maybe TRBD1 (5 bases). V lost 3 bases and J lost 3, with 17 bases in between. There are 16 residues in the CDR3. Germline assignment: CDR1 LNHDA and CDR2 SQIVND (reference sequence). The CDR3 DNA reads as TGTGCCAGTAGTATCCTCCCCGGGGGAGAAGACTATGGCTACACCTTC. Its protein product is CASSILPGGEDYGYTF. The full variable domain, rest sourced from reference TRBV19 and TRBJ1-2, is DGGITQSPKYLFRKEGQNVTLSCEQNLNHDAMYWYRQDPGQGLRLIYYSQIVNDFQKGDIAEGYSVSREKKESFPLTVTSAQKNPTAFYLCASSILPGGEDYGYTFGSGTRLTVV.

The chain combines TRBV3-1 (or the pseudogene TRBV3-2) with TRBJ1-1, with 12 bases fitting TRBD1. The CDR3 runs 16 residues. Looked up from germline, CDR1 is LGHDT and CDR2 is YNNKEL (reference sequence). V shed 4 bases and J 3 bases; nucleotides not matched to a gene: 6. CDR3 DNA sequence: TGTGCCAGCAGCCTTGGGACAGGGGGCTACGACACTGAAGCTTTCTTT. Translating gives CASSLGTGGYDTEAFF.

This chain connects TRBV14 to TRBJ2-1; TRBD2 matches at 7 bases. This CDR3 has 16 residues. The germline gives CDR1 SGHDN, CDR2 FVKESK. Losses at the gene ends were 2 bases for V and 0 bases for J; bases not matched to a gene: 4. Here the CDR3 reads CASSQLLAASYNEQFF. The CDR3 region has the DNA TGTGCCAGCAGCCAACTTCTAGCGGCCTCCTACAATGAGCAGTTCTTC.

V gene TRBV30 combines with J gene TRBJ2-1; 13 bases are a match to TRBD2. V trimming: 5 bases; J trimming: 6 bases; junction bases outside the gene matches: 10. The CDR3 length is 16 residues. CDR1 and CDR2 from the germline V gene are GTSNPN and SVGIG (reference sequence). CDR3 protein: CAWGAGLAGEGNEQFF. The CDR3 DNA follows: TGTGCCTGGGGTGCTGGACTAGCGGGAGAGGGCAATGAGCAGTTCTTC.

The chain carries TRBV6-5 and TRBJ1-1; D is uncertain. The V and J ends lost 4 bases and 1 base respectively, with 16 bases between them. The CDR3 totals 16 residues. CDR1 MNHEY and CDR2 SVGAGI come from the germline V gene. Written as DNA, the CDR3 is TGTGCCAGCAGTTCCCTCCCTACGGGGAGGAACACTGAAGCTTTCTTT. Its protein product is CASSSLPTGRNTEAFF.

The chain is built from TRBV30 and TRBJ2-7; D ambiguous. This CDR3 is built from 13 residues. The germline V gene encodes CDR1 GTSNPN and CDR2 SVGIG (reference sequence). V lost 2 bases, J lost 5 bases, and 13 bases lay in between. The CDR3 region has the DNA TGTGCCTGGAGTTTGGGCCAAGCCGACGAGCAGTACTTC. Translation gives CAWSLGQADEQYF.

The V and J genes are TRBV21-1 and TRBJ2-7; the table's D call of TRBD1 was not tested on the DNA. TRBV21-1 has pseudogene status. This CDR3 is 16 amino acids long. In DNA, the CDR3 is TGTGCCAGCAGCGAACCACCGGGACAGGGCGCCCACGAGCAGTACTTC. This encodes CASSEPPGQGAHEQYF.

The chain carries TRBV5-1 and TRBJ1-1; TRBD1 agrees at 9 bases. V gave up 1 base and J gave up 8 bases; unmatched junction bases: 6. CDR3 length equals 14 residues. CDR1 and CDR2 (germline): SGHRS, YFSETQ. The CDR3 sequence: CASSLTGQGTEAFF. CDR3 DNA: TGCGCCAGCAGCTTGACGGGACAGGGAACGGAAGCTTTCTTT.

The gene calls are TRBV11-2 and TRBJ2-3; D call uncertain. The CDR3 totals 14 residues. Trimming removed 1 base at V and 2 bases at J, with 7 bases between. From germline, CDR1 is SGHAT and CDR2 FQNNGV. In DNA form, the CDR3 reads TGTGCCAGCAGCTTAGCCTTTTACACAGATACGCAGTATTTT. This gives the protein CASSLAFYTDTQYF.